The clone carrying this TCR beta chain was detected a few times. Antigen: not known. The data derive from a study of CD4 T cells in relation to SARS-CoV-2 and coronaviruses. TCRdb's table, derived via immunoSEQ multiplex PCR, lists solely in-frame clones and lacks some. The sample lists around 28,000 clones; roughly 82% were seen once. This CDR3 is built from 15 residues. In germline, CDR1 is LNHDA, CDR2 SQIVND (reference sequence). Trimming removed 5 bases at V and 4 bases at J, with 14 bases between. The sample taken for sequencing was memory CD4+ T cells from PBMCs, cultured in vitro. The chain joins TRBV19 to TRBJ2-2; maybe TRBD1 (5 bases). The TCR was taken from an adult with COVID-19. The chain's CDR3 is CASSRAGHGTGELFF. The CDR3 DNA reads TGTGCCAGTAGTCGGGCAGGGCATGGCACCGGGGAGCTGTTTTTT.